These T cell receptor beta chains were read from a single sample in a study of OX40 agonist ivuxolimab in advanced cancers. Measured with immunoSEQ multiplex PCR; TCRdb has only the in-frame clones, and not every one. The table shows around 62,000 clones, with roughly 87% occurring only once. Source: CD4+ or CD8+ T cells sorted from blood, taken in a trial of the OX40 agonist ivuxolimab. The receptors originated from an adult with an advanced solid tumor such as melanoma, head and neck, liver or kidney cancer. The CDR3 runs from the conserved cysteine through the conserved F or W. The order of the fields is CDR3 protein, CDR3 DNA, clone size, D gene, V gene, J gene. A D gene is named only where the DNA matches it firmly. Only some rows state a clone size, as once, few, many or a class for expanded clones.

cdr3_aa: CASSLVGRIVDTQYF; cdr3_nt: TGTGCCAGCAGCTTAGTAGGTAGAATCGTAGATACGCAGTATTTT; clone_size: -; d_call: -; v_call: TRBV5-8; j_call: TRBJ2-3
cdr3_aa: CASSRTGATYEQYF; cdr3_nt: TGTGCCAGCAGCCGTACAGGGGCCACCTACGAGCAGTACTTC; clone_size: -; d_call: TRBD1; v_call: TRBV7-2; j_call: TRBJ2-7
cdr3_aa: CSVEGGDSHNEQFF; cdr3_nt: TGCAGCGTTGAAGGGGGAGACAGTCACAATGAGCAGTTCTTC; clone_size: -; d_call: -; v_call: TRBV29-1; j_call: TRBJ2-1
cdr3_aa: CASSEDRTRAQPQHF; cdr3_nt: TGTGCCAGCAGTGAAGATAGGACTCGGGCTCAGCCCCAGCATTTT; clone_size: -; d_call: -; v_call: TRBV6-1; j_call: TRBJ1-5
cdr3_aa: CASSPGTGLVEQYF; cdr3_nt: TGTGCCAGCAGCCCCGGGACAGGTCTAGTGGAGCAGTACTTC; clone_size: once; d_call: TRBD1; v_call: TRBV9; j_call: TRBJ2-7
cdr3_aa: CASSLLGGVNGELFF; cdr3_nt: TGTGCCAGCAGTCTACTGGGAGGGGTCAACGGGGAGCTGTTTTTT; clone_size: -; d_call: TRBD2; v_call: TRBV6-5; j_call: TRBJ2-2
cdr3_aa: CASSLMVTRDRGETQYF; cdr3_nt: TGTGCCAGCAGCTTAATGGTCACTCGGGACAGGGGGGAGACCCAGTACTTC; clone_size: -; d_call: TRBD1; v_call: TRBV7-3; j_call: TRBJ2-5
cdr3_aa: CASSLEDRVSNQPQHF; cdr3_nt: TGTGCCAGCAGCCTCGAGGACAGGGTGAGCAATCAGCCCCAGCATTTT; clone_size: -; d_call: TRBD1; v_call: TRBV5-5; j_call: TRBJ1-5
cdr3_aa: CASSSGKGGYNEQFF; cdr3_nt: TGCGCCAGCAGCTCAGGCAAAGGGGGCTACAATGAGCAGTTCTTC; clone_size: -; d_call: -; v_call: TRBV5-1; j_call: TRBJ2-1
cdr3_aa: CSVGQETQYF; cdr3_nt: TGCAGCGTTGGCCAGGAGACCCAGTACTTC; clone_size: -; d_call: -; v_call: TRBV29-1; j_call: TRBJ2-5
cdr3_aa: CASSVRGSGGAADTQYF; cdr3_nt: TGTGCCAGCAGCGTAAGGGGTAGCGGGGGGGCCGCAGATACGCAGTATTTT; clone_size: -; d_call: TRBD2; v_call: TRBV9; j_call: TRBJ2-3
cdr3_aa: CASRRQVNTEAFF; cdr3_nt: TGTGCCAGCAGGAGACAGGTGAACACTGAAGCTTTCTTT; clone_size: -; d_call: -; v_call: TRBV2; j_call: TRBJ1-1
cdr3_aa: CASSEYIRAGGSDTQYF; cdr3_nt: TGTGCCAGCAGTGAATATATTCGGGCAGGGGGTTCAGATACGCAGTATTTT; clone_size: -; d_call: TRBD1; v_call: TRBV25-1; j_call: TRBJ2-3
cdr3_aa: CASSPPGAVGAVTEAFF; cdr3_nt: TGTGCCAGCAGCCCCCCAGGGGCAGTGGGGGCGGTCACTGAAGCTTTCTTT; clone_size: -; d_call: -; v_call: TRBV7-9; j_call: TRBJ1-1
cdr3_aa: CASRDSLEPLHF; cdr3_nt: TGCGCCAGCCGCGACTCGTTGGAGCCCCTCCACTTT; clone_size: -; d_call: -; v_call: TRBV10-2; j_call: TRBJ1-6
cdr3_aa: CASSIGQGVYYGYTF; cdr3_nt: TGTGCCAGTAGTATCGGGCAGGGGGTTTACTATGGCTACACCTTC; clone_size: -; d_call: TRBD1; v_call: TRBV19; j_call: TRBJ1-2
cdr3_aa: CASSNGGSLRGLDTQYF; cdr3_nt: TGCGCCAGCAGTAACGGAGGGTCCTTGAGGGGACTAGATACGCAGTATTTT; clone_size: -; d_call: -; v_call: TRBV10-1; j_call: TRBJ2-3
cdr3_aa: CASSLIGAADTQYF; cdr3_nt: TGTGCCAGCAGCTTGATAGGGGCGGCAGATACGCAGTATTTT; clone_size: -; d_call: -; v_call: TRBV5-4; j_call: TRBJ2-3
cdr3_aa: CASSPGAGGSTYEQYF; cdr3_nt: TGTGCCAGCAGCCCCGGGGCAGGGGGCAGCACCTACGAGCAGTACTTC; clone_size: once; d_call: TRBD1; v_call: TRBV7-9; j_call: TRBJ2-7
cdr3_aa: CASSHGTSGGYYEQYF; cdr3_nt: TGTGCCAGCAGCCATGGGACTAGCGGGGGGTACTACGAGCAGTACTTC; clone_size: -; d_call: TRBD2; v_call: TRBV7-8; j_call: TRBJ2-7
cdr3_aa: CASKEAFNEKLFF; cdr3_nt: TGCGCCAGCAAGGAGGCTTTTAATGAAAAACTGTTTTTT; clone_size: once; d_call: -; v_call: TRBV10-1; j_call: TRBJ1-4
cdr3_aa: CASTRQGHGGYTF; cdr3_nt: TGTGCCAGCACTCGACAGGGCCATGGTGGCTACACCTTC; clone_size: -; d_call: TRBD1; v_call: TRBV27; j_call: TRBJ1-2
cdr3_aa: CATSGGWHEQYF; cdr3_nt: TGTGCCACTAGCGGGGGATGGCACGAGCAGTACTTC; clone_size: once; d_call: TRBD2; v_call: TRBV19; j_call: TRBJ2-7
cdr3_aa: CAEAGQPQHF; cdr3_nt: TGTGCTGAGGCAGGTCAGCCCCAGCATTTT; clone_size: -; d_call: -; v_call: TRBV12-5; j_call: TRBJ1-5
cdr3_aa: CASSLTSAVSSYEQYF; cdr3_nt: TGCGCCAGCAGCTTAACCTCCGCCGTCAGTTCCTACGAGCAGTACTTC; clone_size: -; d_call: -; v_call: TRBV5-1; j_call: TRBJ2-7
cdr3_aa: CASYGVQSSGNTIYF; cdr3_nt: TGTGCCAGCTACGGCGTCCAAAGCTCTGGAAACACCATATATTTT; clone_size: -; d_call: -; v_call: TRBV6-5; j_call: TRBJ1-3
cdr3_aa: CASSPGQLLYEQYF; cdr3_nt: TGTGCCAGTAGCCCGGGACAGCTCCTTTACGAGCAGTACTTC; clone_size: -; d_call: TRBD1; v_call: TRBV19; j_call: TRBJ2-7
cdr3_aa: CASSLPGGSYNEQFF; cdr3_nt: TGTGCCAGCAGCCTGCCAGGGGGATCCTACAATGAGCAGTTCTTC; clone_size: -; d_call: TRBD1; v_call: TRBV5-4; j_call: TRBJ2-1
cdr3_aa: CASSYGGVNQPQHF; cdr3_nt: TGTGCCAGCAGTTACGGTGGGGTGAACCAGCCCCAGCATTTT; clone_size: once; d_call: -; v_call: TRBV6-9; j_call: TRBJ1-5
cdr3_aa: CASSEVWGTGLQETQYF; cdr3_nt: TGTGCCAGCAGTGAGGTCTGGGGGACAGGGCTACAAGAGACCCAGTACTTC; clone_size: -; d_call: TRBD1; v_call: TRBV6-1; j_call: TRBJ2-5
cdr3_aa: CASSYRGSQNTEAFF; cdr3_nt: TGTGCCAGCAGTTACCGGGGTAGCCAGAACACTGAAGCTTTCTTT; clone_size: -; d_call: -; v_call: TRBV6-6; j_call: TRBJ1-1
cdr3_aa: CASSPGPSGGLRSYEQYF; cdr3_nt: TGCGCCAGCAGTCCCGGGCCTAGCGGGGGCCTGAGGTCCTACGAGCAGTACTTC; clone_size: -; d_call: TRBD2; v_call: TRBV5-1; j_call: TRBJ2-7
cdr3_aa: CASSQDWSSYNSPLHF; cdr3_nt: TGTGCCAGCAGCCAAGACTGGAGCTCCTATAATTCACCCCTCCACTTT; clone_size: -; d_call: -; v_call: TRBV4-2; j_call: TRBJ1-6
cdr3_aa: CASSAMVGRDQETQYF; cdr3_nt: TGTGCCAGCAGCGCCATGGTGGGGCGGGACCAAGAGACCCAGTACTTC; clone_size: -; d_call: -; v_call: TRBV4-2; j_call: TRBJ2-5
cdr3_aa: CASSLSPPRSGNTIYF; cdr3_nt: TGTGCCAGCAGCTTAAGTCCCCCGCGCTCTGGAAACACCATATATTTT; clone_size: few; d_call: -; v_call: TRBV7-6; j_call: TRBJ1-3
cdr3_aa: CASARSVEGEQYF; cdr3_nt: TGTGCCAGCGCCCGCTCTGTCGAGGGGGAGCAGTACTTC; clone_size: few; d_call: -; v_call: TRBV19; j_call: TRBJ2-7
cdr3_aa: CASSFQRGNTGELFF; cdr3_nt: TGCGCCAGCAGCTTCCAGCGGGGGAACACCGGGGAGCTGTTTTTT; clone_size: -; d_call: TRBD2; v_call: TRBV5-1; j_call: TRBJ2-2
cdr3_aa: CASSPRWDSYTEAFF; cdr3_nt: TGTGCCAGCAGTCCAAGGTGGGATTCGTACACTGAAGCTTTCTTT; clone_size: -; d_call: -; v_call: TRBV16; j_call: TRBJ1-1
cdr3_aa: CAISESTGLGGSAFF; cdr3_nt: TGTGCCATCAGTGAGTCGACAGGGCTTGGGGGTTCGGCTTTCTTT; clone_size: -; d_call: TRBD1; v_call: TRBV10-3; j_call: TRBJ1-1
cdr3_aa: CASSLSGTGSYEQYF; cdr3_nt: TGTGCCAGCAGCCTCTCCGGGACAGGGTCCTACGAGCAGTACTTC; clone_size: -; d_call: TRBD1; v_call: TRBV5-6; j_call: TRBJ2-7
cdr3_aa: CAWRRLGGGYTF; cdr3_nt: TGTGCCTGGAGAAGGTTGGGCGGCGGCTACACCTTC; clone_size: -; d_call: -; v_call: TRBV30; j_call: TRBJ1-2
cdr3_aa: CASSRASDSNAGELFF; cdr3_nt: TGCGCCAGCAGCCGGGCGTCGGACAGTAACGCCGGGGAGCTGTTTTTT; clone_size: -; d_call: -; v_call: TRBV5-1; j_call: TRBJ2-2
cdr3_aa: CASSITRLEQYF; cdr3_nt: TGTGCCAGCAGCATAACACGGCTTGAGCAGTACTTC; clone_size: once; d_call: -; v_call: TRBV11-2; j_call: TRBJ2-7
cdr3_aa: CASSEQGQGKDTQYF; cdr3_nt: TGTGCCAGCAGTGAACAGGGACAGGGCAAAGATACGCAGTATTTT; clone_size: -; d_call: TRBD1; v_call: TRBV25-1; j_call: TRBJ2-3
cdr3_aa: CASSLTEGEKLFF; cdr3_nt: TGTGCCAGCAGCTTAACGGAAGGTGAAAAACTGTTTTTT; clone_size: once; d_call: -; v_call: TRBV7-3; j_call: TRBJ1-4
cdr3_aa: CASSIGGGRSSYEQYF; cdr3_nt: TGTGCCAGTAGTATAGGGGGGGGCCGGAGTTCCTACGAGCAGTACTTC; clone_size: -; d_call: -; v_call: TRBV19; j_call: TRBJ2-7
cdr3_aa: CATSRAGINQPQHF; cdr3_nt: TGTGCCACCAGCCGGGCGGGGATTAATCAGCCCCAGCATTTT; clone_size: -; d_call: -; v_call: TRBV15; j_call: TRBJ1-5
cdr3_aa: CASSEVPRFTDTQYF; cdr3_nt: TGCGCCAGCAGTGAGGTCCCCAGATTCACAGATACGCAGTATTTT; clone_size: -; d_call: -; v_call: TRBV10-1; j_call: TRBJ2-3
cdr3_aa: CASSLDDGGGYTF; cdr3_nt: TGTGCCAGCAGCCTCGACGATGGGGGGGGCTACACCTTC; clone_size: -; d_call: -; v_call: TRBV11-2; j_call: TRBJ1-2
cdr3_aa: CASSLRATRGELAKNIQYF; cdr3_nt: TGTGCCAGCAGCTTAAGGGCGACCCGGGGGGAGCTAGCCAAAAACATTCAGTACTTC; clone_size: once; d_call: TRBD2; v_call: TRBV7-2; j_call: TRBJ2-4
cdr3_aa: CASSRPAGGYTF; cdr3_nt: TGCGCCAGCAGCCGTCCGGCTGGGGGCTACACCTTC; clone_size: few; d_call: -; v_call: TRBV4-1; j_call: TRBJ1-2
cdr3_aa: CASRPASLAGGSYEQYF; cdr3_nt: TGTGCCAGCAGGCCGGCGAGTCTAGCGGGGGGCTCCTACGAGCAGTACTTC; clone_size: -; d_call: TRBD2; v_call: TRBV2; j_call: TRBJ2-7
cdr3_aa: CASSLTGQGKGNEQFF; cdr3_nt: TGTGCCAGCAGCTTGACCGGCCAGGGGAAAGGCAATGAGCAGTTCTTC; clone_size: -; d_call: -; v_call: TRBV5-8; j_call: TRBJ2-1
cdr3_aa: CASSAKSGTGRTDTQYF; cdr3_nt: TGTGCCAGCAGCGCCAAATCCGGGACAGGGCGAACAGATACGCAGTATTTT; clone_size: -; d_call: TRBD1; v_call: TRBV7-3; j_call: TRBJ2-3
cdr3_aa: CASSLAGKETQYF; cdr3_nt: TGTGCCAGCAGCTTGGCAGGGAAAGAGACCCAGTACTTC; clone_size: once; d_call: -; v_call: TRBV7-9; j_call: TRBJ2-5
cdr3_aa: CASSFLRDRASEQYF; cdr3_nt: TGTGCCAGCAGTTTCCTGCGGGACAGGGCTTCTGAGCAGTACTTC; clone_size: -; d_call: TRBD1; v_call: TRBV27; j_call: TRBJ2-7
cdr3_aa: CASSYERLTEAFF; cdr3_nt: TGTGCCAGCAGTTACGAGCGGCTAACTGAAGCTTTCTTT; clone_size: -; d_call: -; v_call: TRBV6-5; j_call: TRBJ1-1
cdr3_aa: CASSSPALETQYF; cdr3_nt: TGTGCCAGCAGTTCCCCAGCTTTAGAGACCCAGTACTTC; clone_size: -; d_call: -; v_call: TRBV28; j_call: TRBJ2-5
cdr3_aa: CASSLGSQYGYTF; cdr3_nt: TGTGCCAGCAGTTTGGGAAGCCAATATGGCTACACCTTC; clone_size: -; d_call: -; v_call: TRBV27; j_call: TRBJ1-2
cdr3_aa: CASSYRDRAYEQYF; cdr3_nt: TGTGCCAGCAGTTACCGGGACAGGGCCTACGAGCAGTACTTC; clone_size: -; d_call: TRBD1; v_call: TRBV6-6; j_call: TRBJ2-7